This T cell receptor (beta chain) emerged from a study of beta chain features in type 1 diabetes. Sorting that relied on CD45RO/CCR7/CD25/CD127/CD95/CD27 yielded CD4+ naive, central memory, regulatory and stem cell-like memory cells. This clone was counted at least ten times. Its target is unknown. Every bit of the isolated RNA underwent reverse transcription, so sequencing read expressed TCRB transcripts. Deep immunoSEQ sequencing covered naive, central memory and regulatory T cell samples. Generated by immunoSEQ multiplex PCR, the TCRdb table keeps only in-frame clones and is missing some. This sample yields fewer than 350,000 clones, of which 8% are seen a single time; roughly 1% belongs to the top ten. Study findings and constraints: Type 1 diabetes patients had fewer VDJ junction insertions and more deletions. The naive, central memory and Treg TCRB repertoires of patients appeared to be more similar to one another than those of healthy donors.

The sequence came from a woman aged 18-29 years in good health. Sequencing was carried out using central memory CD4+ T cells from blood.

The DNA for the CDR3 is TGCAGTGGTTCACGGGGCTTGGATGAAAAACTGTTTTTT. It is translated as CSGSRGLDEKLFF. The rearrangement uses TRBV29-1 and TRBJ1-4, with D possibly matching TRBD1 (5 bases). The CDR3 runs 13 residues. Per germline, CDR1 SQVTM and CDR2 ANQGSEA. The full variable domain, its missing parts supplied by reference TRBV29-1 and TRBJ1-4, is SAVISQKPSRDICQRGTSLTIQCQVDSQVTMMFWYRQQPGQSLTLIATANQGSEATYESGFVIDKFPISRPNLTFSTLTVSNMSPEDSSIYLCSGSRGLDEKLFFGSGTQLSVL.